The clone carrying this T cell receptor beta chain occurred a few times. As yet, its antigen is unknown. The CDR3 totals 15 residues. The germline V gene encodes CDR1 SGHNT and CDR2 YENEEA. Trimming took off 3 bases at V and 3 bases at J, with 11 bases between the two ends. The data were taken from a study of T cells in localized non-small cell lung cancer. General observations from the study: Appearance in adjacent lung was seen for a median around 58 of the top 100 tumor clones.

Assay used: immunoSEQ multiplex PCR; TCRdb lists only in-frame clones, some missing. This sample has over a thousand clones, with less than 25% found just once. The receptor comes from a female donor older than 55 with stage I lung adenocarcinoma. The chain carries TRBV11-3 and TRBJ1-4; D not resolved. The sample was normal lung tissue next to the tumor, taken before any cancer treatment. Here the CDR3 reads CASSLAEWANEKLFF. CDR3 nucleotides: TGTGCCAGCAGCTTGGCGGAGTGGGCTAATGAAAAACTGTTTTTT.